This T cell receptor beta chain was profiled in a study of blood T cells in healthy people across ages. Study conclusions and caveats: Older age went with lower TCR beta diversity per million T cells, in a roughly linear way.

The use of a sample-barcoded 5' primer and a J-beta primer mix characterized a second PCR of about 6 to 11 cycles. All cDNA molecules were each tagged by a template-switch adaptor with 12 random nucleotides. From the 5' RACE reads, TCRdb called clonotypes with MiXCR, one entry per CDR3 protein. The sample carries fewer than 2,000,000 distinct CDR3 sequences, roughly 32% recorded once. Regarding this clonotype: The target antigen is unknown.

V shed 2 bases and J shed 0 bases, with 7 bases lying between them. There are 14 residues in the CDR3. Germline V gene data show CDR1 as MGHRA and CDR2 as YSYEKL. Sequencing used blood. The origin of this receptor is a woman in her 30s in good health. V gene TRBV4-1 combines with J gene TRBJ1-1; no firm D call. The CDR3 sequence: CASSQSTMNTEAFF. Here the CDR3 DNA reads TGCGCCAGCAGCCAATCGACTATGAACACTGAAGCTTTCTTT.